This T cell receptor beta chain was observed in a study of blood T cell repertoires in COVID-19. Assay: immunoSEQ multiplex PCR; the TCRdb copy retains only in-frame clones and omits some. The sample lists approximately 230,000 clones; more than 75% were seen once. This CDR3 has 13 residues. With V trimmed by 4 bases and J by 7 bases, 2 bases remained unmatched. CDR1 and CDR2 (germline): SEHNR, FQNEAQ (reference sequence). This clone was seen just once. This chain uses TRBV7-9 with TRBJ2-5, with TRBD1 identical over 11 bases. The TCR sequence derives from a man in his forties or fifties who had recovered from COVID-19. Input material: PBMCs or T cells enriched from blood (not recorded which). CDR3: CASSSGTGGTQYF. In DNA form, the CDR3 reads TGTGCCAGCAGCTCCGGGACAGGGGGGACCCAGTACTTC.